The 22 T cell receptor beta chains below all came from one sample that was sequenced in a study of blood T cell repertoires in COVID-19. Sequencing was performed with immunoSEQ multiplex PCR; in TCRdb, only in-frame clones are kept and a portion is missing. The sample holds around 430,000 clones; more than 75% are singletons and the top ten take around 10%. Specimen: PBMCs or T cells enriched from blood (not recorded which). Receptor source: a woman between 45 and 65 years old who had recovered from COVID-19.

The V and J genes are TRBV19 and TRBJ1-1, with 7 bases identical to TRBD1. The CDR3 is 17 residues long. V was pared by 9 bases and J by 1 base, with 17 bases of the junction left unmatched. The V gene's germline CDR1 is LNHDA and CDR2 SQIVND (reference sequence). The CDR3 spells CASHYRTLGTENTEAFF. The DNA for the CDR3 is TGTGCCAGCCATTATCGTACTCTCGGGACAGAGAACACTGAAGCTTTCTTT.

The CDR3 is CATSRDPGYGYTF. The CDR3, as DNA: TGTGCCACCAGCAGAGATCCGGGCTATGGCTACACCTTC. The J gene is TRBJ1-2, the V gene TRBV15; D is unclear. Germline V gives CDR1 LNHNV, CDR2 YYDKDF (reference sequence). Trimming stripped 0 bases from V and 4 bases from J, with 6 bases between. The CDR3 is 13 residues long.

The V call is TRBV7-2, the J call TRBJ2-5; 8 bases fit TRBD2. V gave up 5 bases and J gave up 5 bases; unmatched junction bases: 4. The germline gives CDR1 SGHTA, CDR2 FQGNSA. The CDR3 has 13 residues. The CDR3 DNA reads TGTGCCAGCAGCAGTAGCGGGGCCGAGACCCAGTACTTC. Protein: CASSSSGAETQYF.

The chain recombines TRBV6-5 with TRBJ1-1, with D possibly being TRBD1 (5 bases). V was clipped by 2 bases and J by 6 bases, with 7 bases between them. The CDR3 contains 12 residues. Germline assignment: CDR1 MNHEY and CDR2 SVGAGI. For the CDR3, the DNA is TGTGCCAGCAGTTACAGGGGCGCTGAAGCTTTCTTT. This encodes CASSYRGAEAFF.

V and J are TRBV29-1 and TRBJ2-3; the D gene is possibly TRBD2 (6 bases). Germline values: CDR1 SQVTM, CDR2 ANQGSEA. The CDR3 consists of 13 residues. V was trimmed by 6 bases and J by 1 base, leaving 11 bases between them. For the CDR3, the DNA is TGCAGCGTGACGGGACTCGGCACAGATACGCAGTATTTT. Residues: CSVTGLGTDTQYF.

V is TRBV29-1 and J is TRBJ1-1; 7 positions match TRBD1. Germline-derived CDR1 and CDR2 are SQVTM and ANQGSEA. V dropped 8 bases and J dropped 0; count of bases not matched to a gene: 6. This CDR3 has 13 residues. CDR3: CSSTGDLNTEAFF. The DNA of the CDR3 is TGCAGCTCTACAGGGGATTTGAACACTGAAGCTTTCTTT.

V is TRBV7-2 and J is TRBJ2-1, with 7 bases aligning to TRBD1. There are 17 residues in the CDR3. From germline, CDR1 is SGHTA and CDR2 FQGNSA. V was pared by 6 bases and J by 4 bases, with 15 bases of the junction left unmatched. CDR3 coding DNA: TGTGCCAGCAGTACCTTCTGGGGACAGAAAGCGTACAATGAGCAGTTCTTC. Its translation is CASSTFWGQKAYNEQFF.

The chain carries TRBV27 and TRBJ1-6, with D possibly matching TRBD1 (6 bases). This CDR3 comprises 13 residues. Germline CDR1 reads MNHEY; CDR2 reads SMNVEV (reference sequence). The V and J ends lost 5 bases and 8 bases respectively, with 10 bases between them. CDR3 amino acids: CASSPRQDSPLHF. The CDR3 bases are TGTGCCAGCAGTCCTCGACAGGATTCACCCCTCCACTTT.

This clone showed up just once. The V call is TRBV19, the J call TRBJ2-7, with unresolved D. The V and J ends lost 6 bases and 0 bases respectively, with 12 bases between them. CDR3 length equals 14 residues. Germline V gives CDR1 LNHDA, CDR2 SQIVND (reference sequence). CDR3 DNA sequence: TGTGCCAGTAGGAGGTTCCCCTCCTCCTACGAGCAGTACTTC. The encoded protein is CASRRFPSSYEQYF.

V usage is TRBV6-5 and J usage is TRBJ2-6; D unresolved. The CDR3 runs 14 residues. Germline values: CDR1 MNHEY, CDR2 SVGAGI. V dropped 7 bases and J dropped 0 bases, with 7 bases sitting between them. CDR3 loop: CASNAGSGANVLTF. The CDR3, as DNA: TGTGCCAGCAACGCCGGCTCTGGGGCCAACGTCCTGACTTTC.

The CDR3 DNA sequence: TGTGCCAGCAGCGCCACCACCGGACTAGCGGGGAACACAGATACGCAGTATTTT. Amino acids: CASSATTGLAGNTDTQYF. This chain links TRBV13 with TRBJ2-3, with 12 bases matching TRBD2. This CDR3 contains 18 residues. Germline loops: CDR1 PRHDT, CDR2 FYEKMQ (reference sequence). V was clipped by 5 bases and J by 2 bases; unmatched bases: 11.

This clone was recorded once. The rearrangement joins TRBV25-1 to TRBJ1-2, with TRBD1 matching over 9 bases. J was trimmed by 9 bases and V by 3 bases; bases with no gene match: 8. CDR1 MGHDK and CDR2 SYGVNS come from the germline V gene. This CDR3 is built from 14 residues. CDR3: CASSDRGQGKSYTF. CDR3 in DNA: TGTGCCAGCAGTGACCGCGGACAGGGGAAGAGCTACACCTTC.

V usage is TRBV5-1 and J usage is TRBJ2-2; 9 bases match TRBD1. The V segment lost 4 bases and the J segment 4 bases; nucleotides outside the gene matches: 11. CDR3 length: 17 amino acids. The germline gives CDR1 SGHRS, CDR2 YFSETQ. The CDR3, as DNA: TGCGCCAGCAGCCCACCCCGGACAGGGGATTCCACCGGGGAGCTGTTTTTT. Encoded protein: CASSPPRTGDSTGELFF.

The rearrangement uses TRBV28 and TRBJ2-6; perhaps TRBD1 as D (6 bases). Germline V gives CDR1 MDHEN, CDR2 SYDVKM. Trimming removed 6 bases at V and 1 base at J, with 10 bases between. CDR3 length: 15 residues. CDR3 sequence reads: CASRPQGSGANVLTF. In DNA form, the CDR3 reads TGTGCCAGCAGACCCCAGGGGTCTGGGGCCAACGTCCTGACTTTC.

The V call is TRBV2, the J call TRBJ1-5, with 9 positions matching TRBD1. The CDR3 spans 13 residues. CDR1 is SNHLY, CDR2 FYNNEI, per germline. V lost 4 bases to trimming and J lost 7 bases; unmatched junction nucleotides: 2. CDR3 coding DNA: TGTGCCAGCAGTGGGGACAGGGAACAGCCCCAGCATTTT. Translated, it gives CASSGDREQPQHF.

This chain joins TRBV4-1 and TRBJ1-4; D remains unclear. Germline values: CDR1 MGHRA, CDR2 YSYEKL. The CDR3 runs 13 residues. V was cut by 8 bases and J by 2 bases, with 9 bases left in between. The CDR3 DNA is TGCGCCAGCGCTGGAGGGACTAATGAAAAACTGTTTTTT. This gives the protein CASAGGTNEKLFF.

This clone showed up just once. The CDR3 DNA sequence: TGTGCCAGCAATAAACAGGGGGGTAAGCAGTACTTC. Amino acid sequence: CASNKQGGKQYF. The chain employs TRBV25-1 and TRBJ2-7; TRBD1 aligns across 8 bases. Germline V gene sequence: CDR1 MGHDK, CDR2 SYGVNS. V trimming: 7 bases; J trimming: 8 bases; junction bases outside the gene matches: 7. The CDR3 sequence is 12 residues long.

The chain links TRBV3-1 (or the pseudogene TRBV3-2) to TRBJ1-2, with TRBD1 as a possible D gene (6 bases). Trimming pared 5 bases from V and 0 bases from J, leaving 13 bases between. The CDR3 consists of 15 residues. Germline V gene lookup returns CDR1 LGHDT and CDR2 YNNKEL (reference sequence). The CDR3 DNA follows: TGTGCCAGCAGCTTCCAGGACAGACCTAACTATGGCTACACCTTC. It specifies CASSFQDRPNYGYTF.

The chain is built from TRBV5-8 and TRBJ1-4, with a weak D call TRBD1 (5 bases). The CDR3 runs to 16 residues. V dropped 4 bases and J dropped 0 bases, with 13 bases sitting between them. Germline values: CDR1 SGHTS, CDR2 YDEGEE. The CDR3 nucleotides read TGTGCCAGCAGCCACGGACAAGATACAACTAATGAAAAACTGTTTTTT. Translation: CASSHGQDTTNEKLFF.

There are a few counts of this clone. The chain carries TRBV30 and TRBJ1-1; 7 bases fit TRBD1. This CDR3 has 12 residues. The germline gives CDR1 GTSNPN, CDR2 SVGIG (reference sequence). Unmatched junction bases numbered 7, after V lost 5 bases and J lost 7 bases. CDR3 nucleotide sequence: TGTGCCTGGGGCAGGGGGATCGGTGAAGCTTTCTTT. This gives the protein CAWGRGIGEAFF.

V gene TRBV12-3 or TRBV12-4 combines with J gene TRBJ1-1; D gene unclear. The CDR3 sequence is 13 residues long. Trimming pared 5 bases from V and 3 bases from J, leaving 10 bases between. In DNA form, the CDR3 reads TGTGCCAGCAGTGAACAGTTACACACTGAAGCTTTCTTT. Its protein product is CASSEQLHTEAFF.

The V call is TRBV18, the J call TRBJ1-3; 7 bases match TRBD1. The CDR3 covers 16 residues. Germline CDR1 and CDR2: KGHSH and LQKENI. The trim removed 3 bases at V and 0 bases at J, leaving 5 bases unmatched. The CDR3 DNA reads as TGTGCCAGCTCACCGCCGACAGGGAGCTCTGGAAACACCATATATTTT. This translates into CASSPPTGSSGNTIYF.